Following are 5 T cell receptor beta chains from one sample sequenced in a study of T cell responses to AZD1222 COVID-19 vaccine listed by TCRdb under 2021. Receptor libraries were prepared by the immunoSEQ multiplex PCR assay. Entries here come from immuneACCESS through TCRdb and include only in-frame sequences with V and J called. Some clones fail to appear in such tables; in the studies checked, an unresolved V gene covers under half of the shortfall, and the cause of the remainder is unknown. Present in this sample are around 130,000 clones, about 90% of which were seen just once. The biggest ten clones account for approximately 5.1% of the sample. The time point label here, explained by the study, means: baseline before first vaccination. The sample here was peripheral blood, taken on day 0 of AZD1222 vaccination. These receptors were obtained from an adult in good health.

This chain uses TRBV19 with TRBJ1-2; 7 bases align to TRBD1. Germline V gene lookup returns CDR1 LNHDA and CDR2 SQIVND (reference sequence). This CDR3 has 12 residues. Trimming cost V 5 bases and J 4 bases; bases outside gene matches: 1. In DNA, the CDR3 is TGTGCCAGTAGTGACAGGGCCTATGGCTACACCTTC. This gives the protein CASSDRAYGYTF.

The DNA for the CDR3 is TGTGCCAGCGCCCAGACGACAGGTGGGGTTTGGGGTGGACAGCCCCAGCATTTT. Residues: CASAQTTGGVWGGQPQHF. The chain uses TRBV28 and TRBJ1-5, with a possible D match to TRBD1 (6 bases). V lost 8 bases to trimming and J lost 7 bases, with 30 bases between them. This CDR3 has 18 residues. Per germline, CDR1 MDHEN and CDR2 SYDVKM.

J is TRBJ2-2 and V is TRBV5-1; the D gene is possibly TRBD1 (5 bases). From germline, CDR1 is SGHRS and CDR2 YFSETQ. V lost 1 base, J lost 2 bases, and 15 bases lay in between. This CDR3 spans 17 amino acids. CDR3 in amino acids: CASSLYVQATNTGELFF. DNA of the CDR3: TGCGCCAGCAGCTTGTATGTACAGGCGACAAACACCGGGGAGCTGTTTTTT. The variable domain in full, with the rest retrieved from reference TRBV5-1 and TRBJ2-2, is KAGVTQTPRYLIKTRGQQVTLSCSPISGHRSVSWYQQTPGQGLQFLFEYFSETQRNKGNFPGRFSGRQFSNSRSEMNVSTLELGDSALYLCASSLYVQATNTGELFFGEGSRLTVL.

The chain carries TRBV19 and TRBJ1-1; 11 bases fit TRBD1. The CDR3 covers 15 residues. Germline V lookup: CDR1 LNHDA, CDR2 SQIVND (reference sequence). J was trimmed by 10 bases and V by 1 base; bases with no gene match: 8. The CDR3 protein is CASSIGTGGSGGAFF. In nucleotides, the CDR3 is TGTGCCAGTAGTATAGGGACAGGGGGCAGTGGGGGAGCTTTCTTT.

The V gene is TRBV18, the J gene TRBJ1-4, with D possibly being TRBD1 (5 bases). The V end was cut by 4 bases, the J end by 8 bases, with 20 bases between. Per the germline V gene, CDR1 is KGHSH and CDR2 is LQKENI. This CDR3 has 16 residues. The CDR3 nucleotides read TGTGCCAGCTCACAGGGGTCCATATCCCATTACGAAAAACTGTTTTTT. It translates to CASSQGSISHYEKLFF.